This T cell receptor (beta chain) was found in a study of T cells in narcolepsy. Overall study findings and caveats: Autoreactive clonotypes reportedly recurred in blood of same and different patients, not controls.

Using immunoSEQ multiplex PCR, the repertoire was profiled, and TCRdb retains in-frame clones only, with some absent. The sample lists 20,000 to 25,000 clones; 75% to 85% were seen once. This clone was seen once. Antigen: not known. The CDR3 sequence is 14 residues long. Germline V lookup: CDR1 KGHSH, CDR2 LQKENI. The trim removed 5 bases at V and 6 bases at J, leaving 6 bases unmatched. This clonotype was obtained from a human donor in good health. Sequenced material: memory (CD45RA-) CD4+ T cells from blood. This sequence joins TRBV18 and TRBJ2-7; 11 bases are shared with TRBD2. The CDR3 DNA follows: TGTGCCAGCTCAGTACTAGCGGGAGAACTCGAGCAGTACTTC. Protein product: CASSVLAGELEQYF.